Included here is one T cell receptor beta chain sequence, with context. Germline-derived CDR1 and CDR2 are SGHVS and FQNEAQ. V dropped 8 bases and J dropped 0 bases, with 10 bases sitting between them. The CDR3 is 13 amino acids. Samples came from patients with localized non-small cell lung adenocarcinoma. Via MiXCR, TCRdb re-called the PCR reads, giving one row per CDR3 protein. In the table there are around 18,000 distinct CDR3 sequences, 51% of which are singletons. The data were obtained in a study of CD4 and CD8 cells across lung adenocarcinoma regions. The chain combines TRBV7-8 with TRBJ2-5; D gene uncertain. Source material: CD8+ T cells from the center of a lung tumor. This TCR derives from a female donor with lung adenocarcinoma. The CD4 and CD8 labels of this study may be unreliable. CDR3 in DNA: TGTGCCAGCGCCTACGGGCACCAAGAGACCCAGTACTTC. This codes for CASAYGHQETQYF.